This TCR beta chain was sequenced for a study of immune evolution from preneoplasia to lung adenocarcinoma. The CDR3 has 15 residues. Germline V gene sequence: CDR1 SGHTA, CDR2 FQGNSA. V dropped 1 base and J dropped 6 bases, with 14 bases sitting between them. Sequencing was performed with immunoSEQ multiplex PCR; in TCRdb, only in-frame clones are kept and a portion is missing. Counted here are 5,000 or so clones, roughly four fifths occurring once; the ten biggest clones make up about 7%. V gene TRBV7-2 combines with J gene TRBJ2-3, with a tentative D call TRBD2 (6 bases). The specimen was FFPE minimally invasive lung adenocarcinoma tissue. The sequence was collected from a person aged 55-85 years with lung adenocarcinoma. This CDR3 reads CASSLGSGRVDTQYF. DNA of the CDR3: TGTGCCAGCAGCTTAGGTAGCGGACGCGTGGATACGCAGTATTTT.